This T cell receptor (beta chain) is from a study of T cells in Graves' hyperthyroidism and ophthalmopathy. This CDR3 is built from 13 residues. Trimming shortened V by 2 bases and J by 4 bases, and 8 bases separated the two germline ends. The V gene's germline CDR1 is MDHEN and CDR2 SYDVKM. Uncontrolled infection, other autoimmune disease, pregnancy or lactation excluded patients. Amplified TCR beta CDR3 regions derived from RNA transcripts. When the TCR CDR3 underwent first-round RT-PCR, the HTBI primer set was used. TCRdb re-called the multiplex PCR reads with MiXCR, one entry per CDR3 protein. This sample has around 270,000 distinct CDR3 sequences, with 15% to 20% found just once.

Sequencing used blood. The rearrangement uses TRBV28 and TRBJ1-1; D ambiguous. The TCR was taken from a man aged 50 to 59 with Graves' ophthalmopathy. The CDR3 region is CASSLEPSTEAFF. CDR3 nucleotide sequence: TGTGCCAGCAGTTTAGAACCCAGCACTGAAGCTTTCTTT.